This T cell receptor (beta chain) stems from a study of OX40 agonist ivuxolimab in advanced cancers. Study-wide results and caveats: Also present in some nonresponders was a low level of normalized T-cell clonal expansion. Doses of 0.1 to 3.0 mg/kg were accompanied by clonal expansion of CD4+ and CD8+ blood T cells by week 6.

This CDR3 region has 14 residues. V lost 4 bases and J lost 1, with 12 bases in between. The germline CDR1 and CDR2 sequences are SGHRS and YFSETQ. TCRdb's table, derived via immunoSEQ multiplex PCR, lists solely in-frame clones and lacks some. The data show fewer than 100,000 clones, with 70% to 90% seen just once and 9% to 10% held by the top ten. Only a few counts were recorded for this clone. The antigen is not known. The origin of this receptor is an adult with an advanced solid tumor such as melanoma, head and neck, liver or kidney cancer. The specimen was CD4+ or CD8+ T cells sorted from blood, collected in a trial of the OX40 agonist ivuxolimab. The chain couples TRBV5-1 to TRBJ2-7; unclear D gene. The CDR3 region is CASSTGRRSYEQYF. The CDR3 DNA reads as TGCGCCAGCAGCACTGGACGTCGATCCTACGAGCAGTACTTC.